This T cell receptor (beta chain) was found in a study of breast tumors, draining lymph nodes, adjacent tissues. TCRdb fed the multiplex PCR reads into MiXCR, producing one record per CDR3 protein. The repertoire holds tens of thousands of distinct CDR3 sequences, with around three fifths as singletons. Study-level results: Tumors had less TCR diversity than lymph nodes, more than nontumor tissue. The lymph node origin of tumor T cells was framed as consistent with a hypothesis, not demonstrated. Luminal-like breast cancer showed significantly greater tumor-nontumor repertoire similarity than basal-like breast cancer did. Data fit most tumor T cells coming from lymph node, expanding in tumor.

Germline CDR1 and CDR2: DFQATT and SNEGSKA (reference sequence). CDR3 length: 12 residues. Trimming took off 5 bases at V and 4 bases at J, with 10 bases between the two ends. With regard to this clonotype: Its antigen is unknown.

V gene TRBV20-1 combines with J gene TRBJ2-3; no clear D gene. This TCR was recovered from a female donor with breast cancer. Some clones in this sample may be carry-over from other donors' samples. Sequencing was performed on breast tumor tissue. The CDR3 DNA reads as TGCAGTGCTTTAAAGTCTGCAGATACGCAGTATTTT. It codes for CSALKSADTQYF.